Below are 6 T cell receptor beta chains sequenced from a single sample in a study of response to subunit inactivated influenza vaccine. TCRdb recomputed calls from the RT-PCR reads with MiXCR, one row per CDR3 protein. The sample consists of more than 450,000 distinct CDR3 sequences, 10% to 12% of them appearing once. This same sample was also taken into another study, of T cells expressing NK-cell markers. In that study: For TCR beta, cDNA was produced by 5'RACE template switching with UMIs.

The sequencing here drew on PBMCs from blood, taken on the day of vaccination. These receptor sequences come from a man aged 50 or older who received an inactivated influenza vaccine.

This clonotype was recorded a few times. The chain uses TRBV29-1 and TRBJ2-3; D unresolved. Germline lookup yields CDR1 SQVTM and CDR2 ANQGSEA. This CDR3 has 13 amino acids. V shed 3 bases and J shed 0 bases, with 7 bases lying between them. The CDR3 sequence: CSVEIGSTDTQYF. The CDR3 DNA is TGCAGCGTTGAGATAGGGAGCACAGATACGCAGTATTTT.

The rearrangement joins TRBV28 to TRBJ2-4, with TRBD2 identical over 14 bases. This CDR3 has 16 amino acids. J was trimmed by 12 bases and V by 5 bases; bases with no gene match: 12. CDR1 and CDR2 (germline): MDHEN, SYDVKM. The CDR3 sequence: CASSTIRLAGGSTQYF. The CDR3 DNA sequence: TGTGCCAGCAGTACAATCAGACTAGCGGGAGGGTCAACTCAGTACTTC.

This clonotype was observed at least ten times. The chain has TRBV2 and TRBJ2-7; D gene unclear. Germline assignment: CDR1 SNHLY and CDR2 FYNNEI. The CDR3 runs to 14 residues. V was pared by 5 bases and J by 0 bases, with 11 bases between. CDR3 region: CASSPRTASYEQYF. As DNA, the CDR3 is TGTGCCAGCAGTCCCCGGACGGCCTCCTACGAGCAGTACTTC.

The V and J genes are TRBV20-1 and TRBJ2-7; TRBD1 matches 7 bases. This CDR3 is built from 14 residues. J was trimmed by 5 bases and V by 0 bases; bases with no gene match: 7. Germline CDR1 DFQATT, CDR2 SNEGSKA (reference sequence). The CDR3: CSARDGRGSDEQYF. CDR3 in DNA: TGCAGTGCTAGAGATGGCAGGGGGAGCGACGAGCAGTACTTC.

This clonotype was detected a few times. This chain uses TRBV7-2 with TRBJ2-1; a possible D gene is TRBD1 (5 bases). Per the germline V gene, CDR1 is SGHTA and CDR2 is FQGNSA. Trimming removed 2 bases at V and 7 bases at J, with 21 bases between. The CDR3 sequence is 17 residues long. The CDR3 bases are TGTGCCAGCAGCTTATACCCCACCGTGGGGCCAGGGAATGAGCAGTTCTTC. Translation: CASSLYPTVGPGNEQFF.

This clonotype was seen only a few times. The chain recombines TRBV15 with TRBJ2-3; D may be TRBD1 or TRBD2 (6 bases each). Germline-derived CDR1 and CDR2 are LNHNV and YYDKDF (reference sequence). V lost 8 bases, J lost 5 bases, and 17 bases lay in between. The CDR3 runs to 14 residues. The chain's CDR3 is CATAEGGERDTQYF. The DNA for the CDR3 is TGTGCCACCGCGGAGGGGGGAGAGCGAGATACGCAGTATTTT.